The 29 T cell receptor beta chains presented below share a single source sample, sequenced in a study of cytomegalovirus exposure and HLA in healthy donors. Use of 60 Vbeta and 13 Jbeta primers characterized the PCR. The data were produced by immunoSEQ multiplex PCR, yet TCRdb's version contains in-frame clones alone and is incomplete. The sample contains approximately 170,000 clones, roughly 83% of which appear only once. Sample: PBMCs. The source of these receptors is a boy aged 2 to 10 in good health and CMV-seronegative.

The CDR3 nucleotides are TGCGCCAGCAGCTTGGGTAGCGGCCACACAGATACGCAGTATTTT. It encodes CASSLGSGHTDTQYF. This sequence joins TRBV5-1 and TRBJ2-3; the D gene is possibly TRBD2 (6 bases). CDR3 length: 15 amino acids. Trimming cost V 0 bases and J 2 bases, with 10 bases left between them. Germline V lookup: CDR1 SGHRS, CDR2 YFSETQ.

This chain connects TRBV19 to TRBJ1-5; D gene ambiguous. Trimming took 4 bases from V and 10 from J, leaving 11 bases between them. This CDR3 spans 12 amino acids. Germline CDR1 LNHDA, CDR2 SQIVND (reference sequence). The CDR3 bases are TGTGCCAGTAGTACAGACCGGGTTCCCCAGCATTTT. Protein: CASSTDRVPQHF.

This chain uses TRBV29-1 with TRBJ1-2, with TRBD1 matching 7 bases. Germline CDR1 SQVTM, CDR2 ANQGSEA. This CDR3 comprises 13 residues. V lost 7 bases, J lost 3 bases, and 8 bases stayed unmatched. CDR3 sequence reads: CSAATDRDYGYTF. The CDR3 DNA reads as TGCAGCGCCGCCACCGACAGGGACTATGGCTACACCTTC.

The chain recombines TRBV5-6 with TRBJ1-1; D not certain. The CDR3 totals 14 residues. V lost 4 bases to trimming and J lost 3 bases, with 13 bases between them. Germline V CDR1 and CDR2: SGHDT, YYEEEE. CDR3 amino acids: CASSTYRVDTEAFF. DNA of the CDR3: TGTGCCAGCAGCACCTATCGGGTGGACACTGAAGCTTTCTTT.

The genes are TRBV4-3 and TRBJ2-1, with a tentative D call TRBD2 (6 bases). Between the trimmed V and J ends, which lost 3 bases and 3 bases, there was a span of 18 bases. In germline, CDR1 is LGHNA, CDR2 YSLEER. CDR3 length: 17 amino acids. The CDR3 DNA sequence: TGCGCCAGCAGCCAGAGAAGAACCCAAGCGGGCTACAATGAGCAGTTCTTC. Translation: CASSQRRTQAGYNEQFF.

The chain carries TRBV6-5 and TRBJ1-1, with TRBD1 identical over 9 bases. The V gene end was trimmed by 4 bases and the J gene end by 6 bases; junction bases not matched to a gene: 12. The CDR3 extends over 16 amino acids. CDR1 MNHEY and CDR2 SVGAGI come from the germline V gene. The CDR3 reads CASSSPNLQGAPEAFF. The DNA for the CDR3 is TGTGCCAGCAGTTCCCCCAATTTACAGGGGGCGCCTGAAGCTTTCTTT.

The rearrangement joins TRBV4-3 to TRBJ2-5; D is possibly TRBD2 (6 bases). The ends were cut back, 0 bases at V and 5 bases at J, with 16 bases in the middle. The CDR3 covers 16 residues. From germline, CDR1 is LGHNA and CDR2 YSLEER. The CDR3 loop reads CASSQDGTSLRETQYF. The CDR3 DNA is TGCGCCAGCAGCCAAGACGGAACTAGCCTTCGGGAGACCCAGTACTTC.

The genes are TRBV9 and TRBJ1-2; TRBD1 agrees at 9 bases. CDR1 is SGDLS, CDR2 YYNGEE, per germline. This CDR3 has 15 amino acids. The J segment lost 2 bases and the V segment lost 4 bases, leaving 6 bases of the junction unmatched. The CDR3 bases are TGTGCCAGCAGCCCGAGGGACAGGGTAAACTATGGCTACACCTTC. Translated: CASSPRDRVNYGYTF.

The CDR3 coding sequence is TGTGCCAGCAGCAGGGTTGTATCTGGAAACACCATATATTTT. Its protein is CASSRVVSGNTIYF. The rearrangement uses TRBV2 and TRBJ1-3; D possibly corresponds to TRBD1 (5 bases). CDR3 length equals 14 residues. The V end lost 6 bases, the J end lost 1 base, and 10 bases lay between the germline ends. Looked up from germline, CDR1 is SNHLY and CDR2 is FYNNEI.

The CDR3 DNA reads TGTGCCTGGAGTTCGTTCGGGGGAGGTAAAAACATTCAGTACTTC. It is translated as CAWSSFGGGKNIQYF. The chain carries TRBV30 and TRBJ2-4, with D maybe TRBD2 (6 bases). The germline V gene encodes CDR1 GTSNPN and CDR2 SVGIG (reference sequence). The CDR3 has 15 residues. V was trimmed by 2 bases and J by 4 bases, leaving 15 bases between them.

The V call is TRBV18, the J call TRBJ2-1; 7 bases are a match to TRBD2. V lost 2 bases and J lost 9; bases outside the gene matches: 7. The CDR3 is 14 amino acids. Germline lookup yields CDR1 KGHSH and CDR2 LQKENI. The CDR3 DNA sequence: TGTGCCAGCTCACCAAAGGCGGGAGAGAGTGAGCAGTTCTTC. Its translation: CASSPKAGESEQFF.

The rearrangement uses TRBV19 and TRBJ2-1; 7 positions agree with TRBD1. Trimming took 3 bases from V and 9 from J; bases not matched to a gene: 11. This CDR3 has 15 residues. Germline V gene data show CDR1 as LNHDA and CDR2 as SQIVND (reference sequence). In nucleotides, the CDR3 is TGTGCCAGTAGTATGACAGGACCCAGGGGGAGTGAGCAGTTCTTC. Translation: CASSMTGPRGSEQFF.

The chain has TRBV12-5 and TRBJ2-3; D unresolved. V was trimmed by 3 bases and J by 0 bases, leaving 13 bases between them. CDR3 size: 16 residues. From germline, CDR1 is LGHNT and CDR2 FRNRAP. CDR3 in amino acids: CASGLGERASTDTQYF. The CDR3 nucleotides read TGTGCTAGTGGTTTAGGAGAAAGAGCTAGCACAGATACGCAGTATTTT.

The gene calls are TRBV7-2 and TRBJ2-1; 8 bases line up with TRBD2. V shed 3 bases and J 15 bases; nucleotides not matched to a gene: 13. This CDR3 contains 14 residues. Germline assignment: CDR1 SGHTA and CDR2 FQGNSA. The CDR3: CASSFVLGRAGRFF. The CDR3 DNA is TGTGCCAGCAGCTTTGTCCTCGGGAGGGCCGGGCGGTTCTTC.

This clone showed up just a few times. V is TRBV4-3 and J is TRBJ1-2; 10 bases align to TRBD1. After removal of 3 bases from V and 3 bases from J, the junction contained 4 bases not matched to a gene. The V gene's germline CDR1 is LGHNA and CDR2 YSLEER. This CDR3 comprises 15 residues. CDR3 nucleotides: TGCGCCAGCAGCCATCCCGGACAGGGGGACTATGGCTACACCTTC. Translated, it gives CASSHPGQGDYGYTF.

V and J are TRBV29-1 and TRBJ2-5; 13 bases are a match to TRBD2. The trim removed 6 bases at V and 5 bases at J, leaving 9 bases unmatched. CDR1 and CDR2 (germline): SQVTM, ANQGSEA. The CDR3 loop spans 15 amino acids. This CDR3 reads CSVGLAGAMGETQYF. The CDR3 DNA is TGCAGCGTAGGACTAGCGGGGGCCATGGGGGAGACCCAGTACTTC.

The chain has TRBV7-9 and TRBJ2-1; TRBD2 matches at 12 bases. V dropped 0 bases and J dropped 0; count of bases not matched to a gene: 3. Germline CDR1 reads SEHNR; CDR2 reads FQNEAQ (reference sequence). This CDR3 spans 18 amino acids. This chain's CDR3 is CASSLAVTSGSSYNEQFF. The CDR3 nucleotides are TGTGCCAGCAGCTTAGCGGTGACTAGCGGGAGCTCCTACAATGAGCAGTTCTTC.

This chain connects TRBV18 to TRBJ2-2; D is perhaps TRBD1 (5 bases). The V end was cut by 6 bases, the J end by 1 base, with 12 bases between. CDR1 and CDR2 (germline): KGHSH, LQKENI. The CDR3 is made up of 15 amino acids. The CDR3 nucleotides read TGTGCCAGCTCCGACGTTACAGGGAACACCGGGGAGCTGTTTTTT. It is translated as CASSDVTGNTGELFF. The entire variable domain, with the rest obtained from reference TRBV18 and TRBJ2-2, is as follows: NAGVMQNPRHLVRRRGQEARLRCSPMKGHSHVYWYRQLPEEGLKFMVYLQKENIIDESGMPKERFSAEFPKEGPSILRIQQVVRGDSAAYFCASSDVTGNTGELFFGEGSRLTVL.

The chain is built from TRBV9 and TRBJ1-4, with 12 bases matching TRBD1. The CDR3 length is 15 residues. V gave up 0 bases and J gave up 8 bases; unmatched junction bases: 2. Germline V gene lookup returns CDR1 SGDLS and CDR2 YYNGEE. CDR3 DNA: TGTGCCAGCAGCGTAGTAGGGACAGGGGGCGAAAAACTGTTTTTT. Translating gives CASSVVGTGGEKLFF.

The chain recombines TRBV30 with TRBJ1-1, with D tentatively TRBD1 (6 bases). The V and J ends lost 3 bases and 1 base respectively, with 9 bases between them. The germline V gene has CDR1 GTSNPN and CDR2 SVGIG (reference sequence). The CDR3 totals 13 residues. The CDR3 coding sequence is TGTGCCTGGAGGGTCAGGGGGAACACTGAAGCTTTCTTT. Its translation is CAWRVRGNTEAFF.

Regarding this clone: The same CDR3 can be traced to other DNA sequences in this sample. The rearrangement links TRBV6-5 to TRBJ1-2; TRBD1 agrees at 9 bases. From germline, CDR1 is MNHEY and CDR2 SVGAGI. Trimming took 8 bases from V and 2 from J; bases not matched to a gene: 6. CDR3 length: 14 residues. The CDR3 loop is CASGRDRDNYGYTF. CDR3 DNA: TGTGCCAGCGGCCGGGACAGGGACAACTATGGCTACACCTTC.

This chain joins TRBV7-9 and TRBJ2-5, with TRBD2 matching 11 bases. CDR3 length: 16 amino acids. V lost 5 bases, J lost 2 bases, and 7 bases stayed unmatched. CDR1 and CDR2 (germline): SEHNR, FQNEAQ (reference sequence). The CDR3 reads CASSLTSGRGQETQYF. The CDR3 DNA sequence: TGTGCCAGCAGCCTAACTAGCGGGAGAGGTCAAGAGACCCAGTACTTC.

The V gene is TRBV7-2, the J gene TRBJ1-6; perhaps TRBD1 as D (6 bases). V lost 5 bases to trimming and J lost 5 bases, with 13 bases between them. The CDR3 spans 15 residues. Germline loops: CDR1 SGHTA, CDR2 FQGNSA. In DNA, the CDR3 is TGTGCCAGCAGCCCACAGGGATCCAATAATTCACCCCTCCACTTT. Protein sequence: CASSPQGSNNSPLHF.

The rearrangement uses TRBV5-1 and TRBJ1-2; D is ambiguous. This CDR3 spans 12 amino acids. The V gene's germline CDR1 is SGHRS and CDR2 YFSETQ. V lost 8 bases and J lost 7, with 15 bases in between. The CDR3 DNA sequence: TGCGCCAGTGGCACTGAGGCCCTTGGCTACACCTTC. As protein: CASGTEALGYTF.

The gene calls are TRBV7-9 and TRBJ1-1, with 10 bases fitting TRBD1. J was trimmed by 1 base and V by 5 bases; bases with no gene match: 4. The CDR3 length is 15 residues. CDR1 SEHNR and CDR2 FQNEAQ come from the germline V gene (reference sequence). In DNA, the CDR3 is TGTGCCAGCAGCGCAGGACAGGGGGGGAACACTGAAGCTTTCTTT. Protein sequence: CASSAGQGGNTEAFF.

The rearrangement joins TRBV4-1 to TRBJ2-1; 11 bases line up with TRBD2. Unmatched junction bases numbered 8, after V lost 6 bases and J lost 7 bases. The V gene's germline CDR1 is MGHRA and CDR2 YSYEKL. CDR3 length: 15 residues. CDR3 loop: CASSKTSGGYNEQFF. The DNA for the CDR3 is TGCGCCAGCAGTAAAACTAGCGGGGGTTATAATGAGCAGTTCTTC.

The CDR3 DNA sequence: TGTGCCAGCAGCCAAGATTGGACAGGGGCCTACTCTGGGGCCAACGTCCTGACTTTC. Translated: CASSQDWTGAYSGANVLTF. The chain joins TRBV4-2 to TRBJ2-6; 9 bases map to TRBD1. Germline CDR1 is LGHNA and CDR2 is YNFKEQ. This CDR3 is 19 amino acids long. J was trimmed by 0 bases and V by 0 bases; bases with no gene match: 6.

The chain employs TRBV5-4 and TRBJ2-7; D is possibly TRBD2 (6 bases). This CDR3 contains 16 residues. CDR1 is SGHNT, CDR2 YYREEE, per germline (reference sequence). The ends were cut back, 4 bases at V and 1 base at J, with 18 bases in the middle. CDR3 protein: CASSPNGGSLSYEQYF. The CDR3 coding sequence is TGTGCCAGCAGCCCCAACGGGGGATCCCTATCCTACGAGCAGTACTTC.

This clone was detected once. The chain couples TRBV30 to TRBJ1-1; perhaps TRBD1 as D (6 bases). V shed 3 bases and J shed 0 bases, with 26 bases lying between them. CDR1 GTSNPN and CDR2 SVGIG come from the germline V gene (reference sequence). This CDR3 comprises 19 residues. The CDR3 here is CAWSATQGHHGGMNTEAFF. In DNA form, the CDR3 reads TGTGCCTGGAGCGCGACACAAGGACATCATGGGGGCATGAACACTGAAGCTTTCTTT.